This T cell receptor beta chain was captured by sequencing in a study of technical replicates of blood from a few donors. Clones were sequenced by immunoSEQ multiplex PCR, and TCRdb holds only the in-frame ones, with some missing. The sample lists around 100,000 clones, approximately 95% occurring once. Germline assignment: CDR1 SGDLS and CDR2 YYNGEE. This CDR3 is built from 13 residues. V was pared by 0 bases and J by 6 bases, with 8 bases between. The chain uses TRBV9 and TRBJ2-3; D uncertain. The clonotype comes from a human donor in good health. Sequenced sample: T cells isolated from PBMCs. CDR3: CASSVGLDDTQYF. CDR3 bases: TGTGCCAGCAGCGTAGGGTTAGATGATACGCAGTATTTT.